What follows is one T cell receptor (beta chain) and its context. Its specificity is not known. The source of the sample is a study of tumor-infiltrating lymphocytes in primary liver carcinoma. Study summary: The study included patients who were men and women aged 30 to 69 years.

Study-wide findings and caveats: Bulk, unsorted sampling meant CD4+ and CD8+ repertoires went uncompared. Tumors reached a significantly greater top-250-clone fraction than blood did (p = 0.039).

Synthesis of TCR beta cDNA was carried out from 450 to 500 ng total RNA with a constant-region primer. Three nested multiplex PCR rounds of slightly modified ARM-PCR generated TCR beta libraries. With TRBV1-TRBV30 forward primers and a C-beta reverse primer, the first two PCR rounds were run for 9 to 10 cycles each. MiXCR, run by TCRdb on the multiplex PCR reads, gives a single entry per CDR3 protein. The repertoire has fewer than 400,000 distinct CDR3 sequences, 45% to 70% of them found once; the top ten carry around 15%. CDR3 length equals 15 residues. CDR1 is SGHNT and CDR2 is YENEEA in the germline V gene. Trimming took 3 bases from V and 4 from J, leaving 16 bases between them. Germline DNA was also extracted, and blood RNA derived from unsorted whole blood. Donors were untreated and chronically infected with HBV.

The chain couples TRBV11-3 to TRBJ2-7, with D maybe TRBD1 (6 bases). Sequencing was carried out using peripheral blood. The clonotype comes from a woman aged 25 to 39 with primary liver carcinoma and hepatitis B virus infection. This chain's CDR3 is CASSFGQGSTYEQYF. DNA of the CDR3: TGTGCCAGCAGCTTCGGGCAGGGGTCCACATACGAGCAGTACTTC.